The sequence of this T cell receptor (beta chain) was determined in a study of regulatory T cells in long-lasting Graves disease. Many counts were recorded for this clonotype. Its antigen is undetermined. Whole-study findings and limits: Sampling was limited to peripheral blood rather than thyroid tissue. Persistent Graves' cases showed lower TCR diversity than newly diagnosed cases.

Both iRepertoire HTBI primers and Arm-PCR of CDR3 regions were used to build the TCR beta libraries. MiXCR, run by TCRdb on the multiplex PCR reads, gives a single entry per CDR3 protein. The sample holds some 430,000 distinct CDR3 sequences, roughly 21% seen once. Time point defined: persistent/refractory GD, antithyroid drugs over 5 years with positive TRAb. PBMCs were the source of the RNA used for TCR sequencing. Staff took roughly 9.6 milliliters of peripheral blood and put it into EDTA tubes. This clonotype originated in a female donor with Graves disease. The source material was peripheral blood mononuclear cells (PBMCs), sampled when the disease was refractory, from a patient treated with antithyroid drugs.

CDR3 in DNA: TGTGCCAGCATCTCCAAAAACATTCAGTACTTC. Its protein is CASISKNIQYF. The V gene is TRBV12-3 or TRBV12-4, the J gene TRBJ2-4; D is unresolved. This CDR3 has 11 amino acids. V lost 7 bases, J lost 2 bases, and 3 bases lay in between.